Here is one TCR beta chain with its context. Antigen unknown. The CDR3 is 12 amino acids. V was cut by 3 bases and J by 5 bases, with 5 bases left in between. The V gene's germline CDR1 is MDHEN and CDR2 SYDVKM. Using immunoSEQ multiplex PCR, the repertoire was profiled, and TCRdb retains in-frame clones only, with some absent. The sample shows around 91,000 clones, roughly 88% of them seen only once. These data are taken from a study of T cell responses to AZD1222 COVID-19 vaccine. At the level of the study: Analyses pooled second doses at about 4 or about 12 weeks.

Study-level results: The donors showed a predominance of white British ancestry and of females, with possible underestimation of clonal diversity. Vaccination with two AZD1222 doses was followed by a rise in Spike-specific TCR breadth and depth.

The V gene is TRBV28, the J gene TRBJ2-4; no clear D gene. Sample: peripheral blood, taken on day 0 of AZD1222 vaccination. This clonotype was obtained from an adult in good health. In DNA, the CDR3 is TGTGCCAGCAGTTTGGCAGAAAACATTCAGTACTTC. Protein product: CASSLAENIQYF. Using reference TRBV28 and TRBJ2-4 for the parts outside the CDR3, the full variable domain is DVKVTQSSRYLVKRTGEKVFLECVQDMDHENMFWYRQDPGLGLRLIYFSYDVKMKEKGDIPEGYSVSREKKERFSLILESASTNQTSMYLCASSLAENIQYFGAGTRLSVL.